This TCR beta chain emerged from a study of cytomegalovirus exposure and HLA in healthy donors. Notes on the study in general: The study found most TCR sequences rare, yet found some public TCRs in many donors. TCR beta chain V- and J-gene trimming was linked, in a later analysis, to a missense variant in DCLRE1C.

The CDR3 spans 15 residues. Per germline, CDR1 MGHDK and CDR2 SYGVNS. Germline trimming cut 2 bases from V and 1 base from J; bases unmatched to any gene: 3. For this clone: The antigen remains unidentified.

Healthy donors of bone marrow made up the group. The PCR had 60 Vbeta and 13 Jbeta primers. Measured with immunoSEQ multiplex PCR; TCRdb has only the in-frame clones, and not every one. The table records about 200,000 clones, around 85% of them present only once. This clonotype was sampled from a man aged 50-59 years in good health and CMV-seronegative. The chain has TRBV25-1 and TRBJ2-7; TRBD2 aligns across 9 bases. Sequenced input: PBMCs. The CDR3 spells CASSEPTSGSYEQYF. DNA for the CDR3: TGTGCCAGCAGTGAACCCACTAGCGGGTCCTACGAGCAGTACTTC.